These 3 T cell receptor beta chains originate from one sample sequenced in a study of blood T cell repertoires in COVID-19. Only in-frame clones appear in the TCRdb table, and some are missing; sequencing was by immunoSEQ multiplex PCR. The table includes roughly 200,000 clones, about 85% detected once. The sample was peripheral blood. The receptors were gathered from a woman older than 75 with acute or convalescent COVID-19.

This clone was recorded only once. This rearrangement joins TRBV7-2 to TRBJ1-1; D ambiguous. Germline assignment: CDR1 SGHTA and CDR2 FQGNSA. The CDR3 totals 13 residues. Deletions cut 5 bases from V and 1 base from J, with 8 bases between. CDR3 sequence (DNA): TGTGCCAGCAGCCTATACAGGAACACTGAAGCTTTCTTT. Translating gives CASSLYRNTEAFF.

The sample holds a few counts of this clone. The rearrangement joins TRBV3-1 (or the pseudogene TRBV3-2) to TRBJ1-2; D is undetermined. Looked up from germline, CDR1 is LGHDT and CDR2 is YNNKEL (reference sequence). This CDR3 contains 14 residues. V dropped 5 bases and J dropped 2 bases, with 12 bases sitting between them. The CDR3 reads CASSERSGNYGYTF. CDR3 bases: TGTGCCAGCAGCGAAAGGTCAGGAAACTATGGCTACACCTTC.

The CDR3 spells CASSQDALGGFGRVGYTF. For the CDR3, the DNA is TGTGCCAGCAGCCAAGATGCTCTTGGGGGTTTCGGGAGAGTCGGCTACACCTTC. The V and J genes are TRBV14 and TRBJ1-2; TRBD1 might be the D (5 bases). The V and J ends lost 0 bases and 8 bases respectively, with 25 bases between them. CDR1 and CDR2 (germline): SGHDN, FVKESK. This CDR3 is built from 18 residues.